This TCR beta chain came from a study of T cell changes during pregnancy in multiple sclerosis. Only in-frame clones appear in the TCRdb table, and some are missing; sequencing was by immunoSEQ multiplex PCR. This sample has 70,000 to 95,000 clones, with about 93% found just once. The CDR3 is 13 residues long. Germline CDR1 MNHNS, CDR2 SASEGT. The ends were cut back, 8 bases at V and 5 bases at J, with 12 bases in the middle. The origin of this receptor is a female donor in good health, enrolled as a control in a pregnancy study. The gene calls are TRBV6-1 and TRBJ1-4; no clear D. This sample comprised peripheral blood, obtained after pregnancy. CDR3 nucleotides: TGTGCCAGCGCGGGCTCACGAAATGAAAAACTGTTTTTT. This encodes CASAGSRNEKLFF.